This entry lists 21 T cell receptor beta chains sequenced from one sample in a study of CD4 and CD8 cells across lung adenocarcinoma regions. TCRdb reanalysed the PCR reads using MiXCR and keeps one entry per CDR3 protein. Of roughly 2,400 distinct CDR3 sequences listed, less than 80% are singletons. The sequenced sample was CD4+ T cells from the center of a lung tumor. The receptors originated from a female donor with lung adenocarcinoma. The CD4 and CD8 labels of this study may be unreliable.

This sequence joins TRBV6-1 and TRBJ1-6; no definite D call. Germline values: CDR1 MNHNS, CDR2 SASEGT. There are 15 residues in the CDR3. V lost 2 bases to trimming and J lost 3 bases, with 8 bases between them. In DNA form, the CDR3 reads TGTGCCAGCAGTGAACGCATAGACTATAATTCACCCCTCCACTTT. It codes for CASSERIDYNSPLHF.

V is TRBV6-1 and J is TRBJ2-1; maybe TRBD2 (5 bases). This CDR3 has 15 amino acids. Germline V gene data show CDR1 as MNHNS and CDR2 as SASEGT. Trimming cost V 7 bases and J 2 bases, with 15 bases left between them. The CDR3 region has the DNA TGTGCCAGCACCCCTGAGACGGGAACCTACAATGAGCAGTTCTTC. Residues: CASTPETGTYNEQFF.

This clonotype qualifies as large. The gene calls are TRBV4-1 and TRBJ2-3; D not resolved. Germline V lookup: CDR1 MGHRA, CDR2 YSYEKL. Trimming shortened V by 1 base and J by 6 bases, and 11 bases separated the two germline ends. This CDR3 contains 14 residues. The CDR3 here is CASSQGLPGDTQYF. The CDR3 DNA sequence: TGCGCCAGCAGCCAAGGACTCCCCGGGGATACGCAGTATTTT.

This clonotype was counted between two and nine times. The V and J genes are TRBV12-3 or TRBV12-4 and TRBJ2-5, with TRBD2 matching 7 bases. The V and J ends lost 0 bases and 2 bases, in that order; junction bases with no gene match: 0. CDR3 length: 14 amino acids. CDR3 bases: TGTGCCAGCAGTTTAGCGGGAGGGCAAGAGACCCAGTACTTC. Translating it yields CASSLAGGQETQYF.

For this clonotype: Relative to the germline gene, one junction end is altered; a read error may explain this. The V gene is TRBV25-1, the J gene TRBJ2-3; D may match TRBD1 or TRBD2 (5 bases each). This CDR3 contains 16 residues. CDR1 is MGHDK, CDR2 SYGVNS, per germline. The CDR3 nucleotides read TGTGCCAGCAGCCCGGGGCCGCAGGCAGCCAAAAATACTCAGTATTTC. It is translated as CASSPGPQAAKNTQYF.

This rearrangement joins TRBV7-2 to TRBJ1-6; D is undetermined. Germline assignment: CDR1 SGHTA and CDR2 FQGNSA. The CDR3 covers 15 residues. With 3 bases removed from V and 7 bases from J, the gap between germline ends came to 13 bases. CDR3 DNA sequence: TGTGCCAGCAGCTTCTTCAACGGACCAAATTCACCCCTCCACTTT. This translates into CASSFFNGPNSPLHF. Drawing the rest from reference TRBV7-2 and TRBJ1-6, the complete variable domain is GAGVSQSPSNKVTEKGKDVELRCDPISGHTALYWYRQSLGQGLEFLIYFQGNSAPDKSGLPSDRFSAERTGGSVSTLTIQRTQQEDSAVYLCASSFFNGPNSPLHFGNGTRLTVT.

The J gene is TRBJ2-1, the V gene TRBV4-1; 7 bases agree with TRBD2. The CDR3 runs 17 residues. V shed 2 bases, J shed 7 bases, and the junction held 14 bases outside the gene matches. Germline values: CDR1 MGHRA, CDR2 YSYEKL. This CDR3 reads CASSQPFGAGVGNEQFF. CDR3 in DNA: TGCGCCAGCAGCCAACCCTTCGGGGCGGGAGTGGGGAATGAGCAGTTCTTC.

V is TRBV6-1 and J is TRBJ2-1; unclear D gene. Near its end, the DNA agrees better with TRBJ2-7, so the J call may be wrong. The CDR3 consists of 13 residues. The V gene's germline CDR1 is MNHNS and CDR2 SASEGT. CDR3: CASSEHLPYEQYF. The CDR3 nucleotides are TGTGCCAGCAGTGAACATTTACCCTACGAGCAGTACTTC.

This clonotype has only a few counts. The chain has TRBV6-1 and TRBJ2-1; TRBD2 matches 8 bases. This CDR3 region has 16 residues. Per the germline V gene, CDR1 is MNHNS and CDR2 is SASEGT. The trim removed 6 bases at V and 3 bases at J, leaving 10 bases unmatched. The DNA of the CDR3 is TGTGCCAGCAGCCGGCAGCGGGAGTATATCTACAATGAGCAGTTCTTC. Its protein product is CASSRQREYIYNEQFF.

This clonotype was seen once. The CDR3 sequence is CASSLISPGSTGETQYF. The CDR3 nucleotides are TGTGCCAGCAGCTTAATTTCCCCGGGGAGTACCGGAGAGACCCAGTACTTC. The chain carries TRBV11-2 and TRBJ2-5; tentative D call: TRBD2 (5 bases). The CDR3 covers 17 residues. V lost 2 bases and J 4 bases, leaving 20 bases between the germline ends. Germline CDR1 and CDR2: SGHAT and FQNNGV.

There are a few counts of this clonotype. The chain has TRBV10-3 and TRBJ1-1; 8 positions match TRBD1. With V trimmed by 3 bases and J by 8 bases, 5 bases remained unmatched. The CDR3 length is 13 residues. CDR1 ENHRY and CDR2 SYGVKD come from the germline V gene. CDR3 in DNA: TGTGCCATCAGTGAAGTAGGGACAGGAGAAGCTTTCTTT. This sequence encodes CAISEVGTGEAFF.

This clonotype was recorded only once. Germline and junction disagree at one end, which may indicate a read error. CDR3 residues: CASSPYQGSGAYELSF. The CDR3 DNA reads as TGTGCCAGCAGTCCCTATCAGGGCTCTGGGGCCTACGAGCTGTCCTTC. This chain joins TRBV27 and TRBJ2-6, with D possibly being TRBD1 (5 bases). CDR3 size: 16 residues. Germline-derived CDR1 and CDR2 are MNHEY and SMNVEV (reference sequence).

The V call is TRBV10-2, the J call TRBJ1-1; D not certain. Trimming removed 10 bases from V and 1 base from J, with 13 bases in between. Germline V gives CDR1 WSHSY, CDR2 SAAADI. CDR3 length: 13 residues. The CDR3 region has the DNA TGCGCCACCCGCGTCCATTCGAACACTGAAGCTTTCTTT. It translates to CATRVHSNTEAFF.

This clonotype has only a few counts. The chain combines TRBV7-2 with TRBJ2-7; a possible D gene is TRBD1 (6 bases). CDR3 length: 14 residues. Germline values: CDR1 SGHTA, CDR2 FQGNSA. V lost 3 bases and J lost 0, with 9 bases in between. CDR3 amino acids: CASSFTTGSYEQYF. The CDR3, as DNA: TGTGCCAGCAGCTTTACGACAGGCTCCTACGAGCAGTACTTC.

V and J are TRBV12-5 and TRBJ2-2; TRBD2 aligns across 8 bases. Germline CDR1 LGHNT, CDR2 FRNRAP. The CDR3 extends over 16 amino acids. The V segment lost 5 bases and the J segment 6 bases; nucleotides outside the gene matches: 11. The CDR3 sequence: CASGPPGTRFSGELFF. The CDR3 DNA follows: TGTGCTAGTGGTCCCCCAGGGACTAGATTTTCCGGGGAGCTGTTTTTT.

The chain joins TRBV6-5 to TRBJ1-4; TRBD1 is a possible D gene (5 bases). The V gene lost 4 bases and the J gene lost 7 bases, with 10 bases spanning the gap. CDR3 size: 13 residues. Germline CDR1 and CDR2: MNHEY and SVGAGI. This chain's CDR3 is CASSSRGSEKLFF. CDR3 DNA sequence: TGTGCCAGCAGTTCAAGGGGAAGTGAAAAACTGTTTTTT.

V and J are TRBV12-3 or TRBV12-4 and TRBJ2-4; D is unclear. Matching the DNA end better, TRBJ2-7 makes the J call doubtful. The CDR3 length is 14 residues. Here the CDR3 reads CASSLGGVTYEQYF. The CDR3 DNA sequence: TGTGCCAGCAGTTTAGGCGGAGTGACCTACGAGCAGTACTTC.

The chain employs TRBV6-1 and TRBJ2-5; D may be TRBD1 (6 bases). The germline V gene has CDR1 MNHNS and CDR2 SASEGT. Trimming took off 2 bases at V and 6 bases at J, with 19 bases between the two ends. This CDR3 region has 16 residues. As DNA, the CDR3 is TGTGCCAGCAGTGAAATCCCGACAGGTGGGGGAAAGACCCAGTACTTC. Its protein is CASSEIPTGGGKTQYF.

The chain carries TRBV5-5 and TRBJ2-1, with D hard to call. Gene TRBJ2-7 matches the end of the DNA better, so the J call may be wrong. The CDR3 has 11 amino acids. Germline V gene sequence: CDR1 SGHKS, CDR2 YYEKEE (reference sequence). In nucleotides, the CDR3 is TGTGCCAGCAGCCTAAATAACGAGCAGTACTTC. Its translation: CASSLNNEQYF.

CDR3 DNA sequence: TGTGCCAGCAGCTTAGAAGCCGGGGGTAGCTCCTACAATGAGCAGTTCTTC. It encodes CASSLEAGGSSYNEQFF. The V call is TRBV7-6, the J call TRBJ2-1; tentative D call: TRBD2 (6 bases). Between the trimmed V and J ends, which lost 1 base and 0 bases, there was a span of 13 bases. This CDR3 contains 17 residues. The germline V gene has CDR1 SGHVS and CDR2 FNYEAQ.

The rearrangement joins TRBV6-1 to TRBJ2-5, with 11 bases fitting TRBD1. The DNA end is a closer match to TRBJ2-7, so the J assignment may be wrong. CDR1 MNHNS and CDR2 SASEGT come from the germline V gene. The CDR3 length is 14 residues. The CDR3 sequence is CASSPGQGANEQYF. CDR3 bases: TGTGCCAGCAGTCCCGGACAGGGGGCTAACGAGCAGTACTTC.